This TCR beta chain comes out of a study of identical twins. This clonotype has at least ten counts. The antigen is not known. Every one of the donors was a healthy Caucasian. Germline trimming cut 3 bases from V and 5 bases from J; bases unmatched to any gene: 9. CDR1 DFQATT and CDR2 SNEGSKA come from the germline V gene (reference sequence). The CDR3 runs 14 residues. Points from the study as a whole: The authors drew conclusions from cross-sectional statistical analysis rather than following the same donors. The degree of excess twin sharing was weaker in beta out-of-frame sequences.

TCRdb re-called the 5' RACE reads through MiXCR, storing one row per CDR3 protein. The table includes about 100,000 distinct CDR3 sequences, about 5.6% detected once. The clonotype was recovered from a woman aged 50 to 60 in good health. The material sequenced was memory T cells sorted from blood. V and J are TRBV20-1 and TRBJ2-5; 7 nucleotides align to TRBD2. Here the CDR3 DNA reads TGCAGTGCTAGCCGGGACCACGGGAGGGAGACCCAGTACTTC. Protein sequence: CSASRDHGRETQYF.